Reported below is one T cell receptor beta chain. As yet, its antigen is unknown. TCR beta cDNA was made by 5'RACE template switching with UMIs. Reanalyzing the 5' RACE reads, TCRdb keeps one entry per CDR3 protein, without DNA. This sample's clone table lists under 200,000 distinct CDR3 sequences. This record comes from a study of T cells expressing NK-cell markers. Across the whole study: Most of the eight sequenced donors tested HCMV-seropositive; one tested seronegative. Study-level findings and limits: The study found these clonotypes also leading the CD3+CD56-NKG2C+ fraction in several donors. In about six donors, dominant CD3+CD56+NKG2C+ clonotypes ranked among the top 10 CD8+ clonotypes.

Germline values: CDR1 DFQATT, CDR2 SNEGSKA (reference sequence). This CDR3 spans 15 amino acids. The sequence came from a woman between 18 and 75 years old in good health. Sequenced material: blood T cells: a sorted CD56 or NKG2C T cell subset, CD4+ or CD8+ T cells, or bulk PBMC T cells (not recorded which). The chain recombines TRBV20-1 with TRBJ1-5. This chain's CDR3 is CSARVQGLSNQPQHF.